By sample fraction, the clone carrying this T cell receptor (beta chain) is medium-sized. Its target is not known. These data belong to a study of vaccination and CD4 T cells after COVID-19. Overall study context: Convalescent persons amounted to six males plus four females, two of whom were Hispanic.

This CDR3 comprises 15 residues. Cultured CD4+ T cells had their DNA profiled by the Oncomine TCR Beta short-read assay. Genomic DNA was taken out of cultured CD4+ T cells by extraction. From the PCR reads, TCRdb called clonotypes with MiXCR, one entry per CDR3 protein. The data contain 15,000 to 20,000 distinct CDR3 sequences, about 35% of them singletons. The treatment here: approximately 9-day PBMC culture with coronavirus spike peptide pools or control peptides (ViraFEST assay). The sequence derives from a human donor with COVID-19. Source material: cultured CD4+ T cells from blood. This rearrangement joins TRBV21-1 to TRBJ1-2. TRBV21-1 is a pseudogene. The CDR3, as DNA: TGTGCCAGCAGCGGCTACCTTGGGTGTAACTATGGCTACACCTTC. As protein: CASSGYLGCNYGYTF.